These T cell receptor beta chains were read from a single sample in a study of blood T cell repertoires in COVID-19. Libraries were prepared by immunoSEQ multiplex PCR; TCRdb keeps only in-frame clonotypes and omits some of them. In the table there are under 450,000 clones, about 87% of which are singletons. The sample consisted of peripheral blood. Receptor source: a woman aged 45-65 years with COVID-19, enrolled during active disease. The CDR3 runs from the conserved cysteine through the conserved F or W. D genes are given only for firm matches. Size is omitted from some rows. Given values are once, few, many or a class for expanded clones.

v_call: TRBV19; j_call: TRBJ2-3; d_call: TRBD2; clone_size: few; cdr3_nt: TGTGCCAGTAGTATAGATCTATCGGATGGTAGCGGGGGAGATACGCAGTATTTT; cdr3_aa: CASSIDLSDGSGGDTQYF
v_call: TRBV12-3/TRBV12-4; j_call: TRBJ1-2; d_call: .; clone_size: .; cdr3_nt: TGTGCCAGCAGTTTACAGGTCGGGATTGGCTACACCTTC; cdr3_aa: CASSLQVGIGYTF
v_call: TRBV5-1; j_call: TRBJ2-3; d_call: .; clone_size: .; cdr3_nt: TGCGCCAGCAGCTTGGTGGGAGCTAACACAGATACGCAGTATTTT; cdr3_aa: CASSLVGANTDTQYF
v_call: TRBV10-3; j_call: TRBJ2-7; d_call: .; clone_size: .; cdr3_nt: TGTGCCATCAGTGAGCGGGGGGGGACAGGGCCAAGGGAGCAGTACTTC; cdr3_aa: CAISERGGTGPREQYF
v_call: TRBV29-1; j_call: TRBJ2-1; d_call: TRBD2; clone_size: once; cdr3_nt: TGCAGCGTAGGGACTAGCCCCGAGCAGTTCTTC; cdr3_aa: CSVGTSPEQFF
v_call: TRBV2; j_call: TRBJ1-5; d_call: .; clone_size: .; cdr3_nt: TGTGCCAGCAGCGCCAGGGCCGATCAGCCCCAGCATTTT; cdr3_aa: CASSARADQPQHF
v_call: TRBV4-1; j_call: TRBJ1-1; d_call: .; clone_size: .; cdr3_nt: TGCGCCAGCAGGGAAGGGGCGGAGCTGAACACTGAAGCTTTCTTT; cdr3_aa: CASREGAELNTEAFF
v_call: TRBV11-3; j_call: TRBJ2-3; d_call: .; clone_size: .; cdr3_nt: TGTGCCAGCAGCGGAGAGGGTTTTAAGAATACGCAGTATTTT; cdr3_aa: CASSGEGFKNTQYF
v_call: TRBV19; j_call: TRBJ1-1; d_call: .; clone_size: .; cdr3_nt: TGTGCCAGTAGTATACAGGGCACTGAAGCTTTCTTT; cdr3_aa: CASSIQGTEAFF
v_call: TRBV5-8; j_call: TRBJ2-1; d_call: .; clone_size: .; cdr3_nt: TGTGCCAGCAGCCGAGGCGTGGCTGCCTACAATGAGCAGTTCTTC; cdr3_aa: CASSRGVAAYNEQFF
v_call: TRBV12-3/TRBV12-4; j_call: TRBJ1-2; d_call: TRBD1; clone_size: few; cdr3_nt: TGTGCCAGCAGTCAAAAGACAGGGACCGGCTACACCTTC; cdr3_aa: CASSQKTGTGYTF
v_call: TRBV28; j_call: TRBJ1-5; d_call: .; clone_size: .; cdr3_nt: TGTGCCACCCAGACAGGAACTTATAGCAATCAGCCCCAGCATTTT; cdr3_aa: CATQTGTYSNQPQHF
v_call: TRBV29-1; j_call: TRBJ1-2; d_call: TRBD1; clone_size: .; cdr3_nt: TGCAGCGCCACACAGGGGGTTGGCTACACCTTC; cdr3_aa: CSATQGVGYTF
v_call: TRBV7-2; j_call: TRBJ2-3; d_call: TRBD2; clone_size: .; cdr3_nt: TGTGCCAGCAGCTTAAGCGGGAGTACAGATACGCAGTATTTT; cdr3_aa: CASSLSGSTDTQYF
v_call: TRBV5-7; j_call: TRBJ2-7; d_call: .; clone_size: .; cdr3_nt: TGTGCCAGCAGCCCTGGGGGGATAACCTACGAGCAGTACTTC; cdr3_aa: CASSPGGITYEQYF
v_call: TRBV2; j_call: TRBJ2-2; d_call: TRBD2; clone_size: .; cdr3_nt: TGTGCCAGCAGTGGGGCGGGGGTGAACACCGGGGAGCTGTTTTTT; cdr3_aa: CASSGAGVNTGELFF
v_call: TRBV24-1; j_call: TRBJ1-2; d_call: TRBD1; clone_size: .; cdr3_nt: TGTGCCACCAGTGACACCGGGGACAGGGGCCTTGGCTACACCTTC; cdr3_aa: CATSDTGDRGLGYTF
v_call: TRBV2; j_call: TRBJ2-1; d_call: .; clone_size: .; cdr3_nt: TGTGCCAGCAGTGTTGTCGACAATGAGCAGTTCTTC; cdr3_aa: CASSVVDNEQFF
v_call: TRBV27; j_call: TRBJ2-3; d_call: TRBD1; clone_size: .; cdr3_nt: TGTGCCAGCATTGAACAGGGGGCGAGCACAGATACGCAGTATTTT; cdr3_aa: CASIEQGASTDTQYF
v_call: TRBV9; j_call: TRBJ1-1; d_call: .; clone_size: once; cdr3_nt: TGTGCCAGCAGCGAGGCGGGGGGTGAGGCCACTGAAGCTTTCTTT; cdr3_aa: CASSEAGGEATEAFF
v_call: TRBV6-5; j_call: TRBJ1-2; d_call: .; clone_size: .; cdr3_nt: TGTGCCAGCAGTTACGACGGAGGGGATGGCTACACCTTC; cdr3_aa: CASSYDGGDGYTF
v_call: TRBV19; j_call: TRBJ2-1; d_call: TRBD1; clone_size: .; cdr3_nt: TGTGCCAGTAGTACTCCTCTTAGACAGGGGGCGAGGTACAATGAGCAGTTCTTC; cdr3_aa: CASSTPLRQGARYNEQFF
v_call: TRBV4-2; j_call: TRBJ2-6; d_call: TRBD2; clone_size: .; cdr3_nt: TGTGCCAGCAGCCTGTTGAGCACCAGCGGGATGATAGCTCTGGAGGCCAACGTCCTGACTTTC; cdr3_aa: CASSLLSTSGMIALEANVLTF
v_call: TRBV15; j_call: TRBJ1-4; d_call: .; clone_size: .; cdr3_nt: TGTGCCACCAGCAGAGCGCGACTTGAAAAACTGTTTTTT; cdr3_aa: CATSRARLEKLFF
v_call: TRBV18; j_call: TRBJ1-6; d_call: .; clone_size: .; cdr3_nt: TGTGCCAGCTCACCACGGACAGTTGAGAATTCACCCCTCCACTTT; cdr3_aa: CASSPRTVENSPLHF
v_call: TRBV5-4; j_call: TRBJ1-1; d_call: .; clone_size: .; cdr3_nt: TGTGCCAGCAGCTTGGAAGTCGCAGGCGGGGACACTGAAGCTTTCTTT; cdr3_aa: CASSLEVAGGDTEAFF
v_call: TRBV13; j_call: TRBJ2-1; d_call: TRBD2; clone_size: .; cdr3_nt: TGTGCCAGCAGCTTGGGAGCGGGGGGGTGGCGTAGCGATGAGCAGTTCTTC; cdr3_aa: CASSLGAGGWRSDEQFF
v_call: TRBV4-2; j_call: TRBJ2-5; d_call: .; clone_size: once; cdr3_nt: TGTGCCAGCAGCCAAGAGATCCACGGGTCGGGGGGCTTCCGAGAGACCCAGTACTTC; cdr3_aa: CASSQEIHGSGGFRETQYF
v_call: TRBV19; j_call: TRBJ2-4; d_call: .; clone_size: .; cdr3_nt: TGTGCCAGTAGCCCGGGACTGGGCGGAAACATTCAGTACTTC; cdr3_aa: CASSPGLGGNIQYF
v_call: TRBV4-1; j_call: TRBJ1-6; d_call: .; clone_size: .; cdr3_nt: TGCGCCAGCAGCCAAGGAATAGGGGGTGGCCATTCACCCCTCCACTTT; cdr3_aa: CASSQGIGGGHSPLHF
v_call: TRBV6-4; j_call: TRBJ2-2; d_call: .; clone_size: .; cdr3_nt: TGTGCCAGCAGCCTTGAGGGAGACACCGGGGAGCTGTTTTTT; cdr3_aa: CASSLEGDTGELFF
v_call: TRBV25-1; j_call: TRBJ1-4; d_call: TRBD1; clone_size: .; cdr3_nt: TGTGCCAGTTCCGACAGGGGAAGGGATGAAAAACTGTTTTTT; cdr3_aa: CASSDRGRDEKLFF
v_call: TRBV4-1; j_call: TRBJ1-4; d_call: .; clone_size: .; cdr3_nt: TGCGCCAGCAGCCAAGACCCTACGGCCCTGGGGGGGCAGGCTAATGAAAAACTGTTTTTT; cdr3_aa: CASSQDPTALGGQANEKLFF
v_call: TRBV3-1/TRBV3-2; j_call: TRBJ2-1; d_call: TRBD2; clone_size: .; cdr3_nt: TGTGCCAGCAGCCAAGAGAGTCGGGGGGTCAATGAGCAGTTCTTC; cdr3_aa: CASSQESRGVNEQFF
v_call: TRBV5-1; j_call: TRBJ1-2; d_call: .; clone_size: .; cdr3_nt: TGCGCCAGCAGGTATACCGGGCAGGGATCGGACTATGGCTACACCTTC; cdr3_aa: CASRYTGQGSDYGYTF
v_call: TRBV5-4; j_call: TRBJ2-3; d_call: .; clone_size: .; cdr3_nt: TGTGCCAGCAGCTTCGCGGCGTCTAGCACAGATACGCAGTATTTT; cdr3_aa: CASSFAASSTDTQYF
v_call: TRBV28; j_call: TRBJ1-2; d_call: TRBD1; clone_size: .; cdr3_nt: TGTGCCAGCAGGACCCCGGGACAGGGGAACAACTATGGCTACACCTTC; cdr3_aa: CASRTPGQGNNYGYTF
v_call: TRBV20-1; j_call: TRBJ1-1; d_call: .; clone_size: few; cdr3_nt: TGCAGTGCTAGTACAACGAACACTGAAGCTTTCTTT; cdr3_aa: CSASTTNTEAFF
v_call: TRBV3-1/TRBV3-2; j_call: TRBJ1-1; d_call: .; clone_size: .; cdr3_nt: TGTGCCAGCAGCCAAGGTTTGAGTACTGAAGCTTTCTTT; cdr3_aa: CASSQGLSTEAFF
v_call: TRBV6-5; j_call: TRBJ2-1; d_call: TRBD2; clone_size: .; cdr3_nt: TGTGCCAGCAGTCCCCTAGCGGCGGCATACAATGAGCAGTTCTTC; cdr3_aa: CASSPLAAAYNEQFF
v_call: TRBV27; j_call: TRBJ1-5; d_call: TRBD1; clone_size: .; cdr3_nt: TGTGCCAGCAGTTCGGACAGGGGGCTCGATCAGCCCCAGCATTTT; cdr3_aa: CASSSDRGLDQPQHF
v_call: TRBV5-4; j_call: TRBJ2-7; d_call: TRBD1; clone_size: .; cdr3_nt: TGTGCCAGCAGTCTAGGGGGCCTATTCGAGCAGTACTTC; cdr3_aa: CASSLGGLFEQYF
v_call: TRBV28; j_call: TRBJ2-3; d_call: .; clone_size: once; cdr3_nt: TGTGCCAGCACCCTACCCCGGGGCACAGATACGCAGTATTTT; cdr3_aa: CASTLPRGTDTQYF
v_call: TRBV5-1; j_call: TRBJ2-1; d_call: .; clone_size: .; cdr3_nt: TGCGCCAGCAGCCCCTTGATGACAGAGAGGTGGAATGAGCAGTTCTTC; cdr3_aa: CASSPLMTERWNEQFF
v_call: TRBV25-1; j_call: TRBJ1-6; d_call: TRBD1; clone_size: few; cdr3_nt: TGTGCCAGCAGTGACGACAGGGTTCTTTCACCCCTCCACTTT; cdr3_aa: CASSDDRVLSPLHF